This T cell receptor beta chain was observed in a study of blood T cell repertoires in COVID-19. Study details: Sites in the United States, Italy and Spain provided acute and convalescent COVID-19 samples. T cells, B-cell-depleted T cells, or PBMCs provided the cDNA or gDNA that served as material.

The germline V gene has CDR1 SGHTA and CDR2 FQGNSA. This CDR3 spans 15 amino acids. The germline V and J ends were trimmed by 2 bases and 3 bases, with 11 bases remaining between them. Per the authors' pipeline: Reference gene primer amplification gave nucleated cell count estimates. Assay used: immunoSEQ multiplex PCR; TCRdb lists only in-frame clones, some missing. V and J calls and clone size follow that table, whereas D and trimming were derived from the DNA. Here the sample spans 300,000 to 350,000 clones, around 86% being singletons. This sequence was found in a woman aged 50 to 60 with COVID-19, enrolled during active disease. Material for sequencing was peripheral blood. V usage is TRBV7-2 and J usage is TRBJ1-5; D is ambiguous. The CDR3 loop reads CASSLRGKSNQPQHF. CDR3 sequence (DNA): TGTGCCAGCAGCTTACGAGGCAAATCCAATCAGCCCCAGCATTTT.